This T cell receptor (beta chain) was found in a study of shared clonotypes between healthy human individuals. Whole-study results and caveats: The study found about 5% of naive CD4 clonotypes shared across a few donors. At large depth, rarefaction still showed sorted-subset sequencing to be incomplete. Memory subsets generally showed smaller estimated richness than naive subsets did.

CDR3 length equals 14 residues. V dropped 3 bases and J dropped 6; count of bases not matched to a gene: 6. Germline loops: CDR1 MDHEN, CDR2 SYDVKM. Measured with immunoSEQ multiplex PCR; TCRdb has only the in-frame clones, and not every one. In the table there are millions of clones, roughly 93% of which are singletons. Recent vaccinations or acute infections were absent in the healthy HIV-negative adult donors. Regarding this clone: The antigen remains unidentified.

The TCR comes from a man aged 18-30 years in good health. Some clones in this sample may be carry-over from other donors' samples. This rearrangement joins TRBV28 to TRBJ2-7; TRBD1 agrees at 9 bases. Sequenced: naive CD4+ T cells from PBMCs. Stated subset: CD45RA+ positively selected. CDR3 nucleotides: TGTGCCAGCAGTTTTCTGGACAGGGGCTCCGAGCAGTACTTC. Protein product: CASSFLDRGSEQYF.